The next 14 T cell receptor beta chains were all read from a single sample in a study of cytotoxic CD8 clonotypes in ibrutinib-treated CLL (dated by TCRdb to about 2021). Read against the paper, the sample's time point label means: more than 10 months on ibrutinib. To prepare the library, the immunoSEQ multiplex PCR assay was applied. Sourced from immuneACCESS, this table was stored by TCRdb with only in-frame sequences that have V and J called. A share of the clones is absent; for the studies checked, an unresolved V gene accounts for under half, and the remainder has no known explanation. A total of some 130,000 clones appear in this sample, 75% to 95% of them only once. In total, the top ten clones hold approximately 10% of the sample. The sample in question was PBMCs, obtained after 12 months of ibrutinib treatment. The source of these receptors is a human donor with chronic lymphocytic leukemia.

The chain employs TRBV7-2 and TRBJ1-2; weak D call: TRBD1 (5 bases). Germline values: CDR1 SGHTA, CDR2 FQGNSA. The ends were cut back, 1 base at V and 4 bases at J, with 13 bases in the middle. CDR3 length: 15 amino acids. The CDR3 spells CASSLGGRNFYGYTF. The CDR3 DNA reads as TGTGCCAGCAGCTTAGGGGGCCGGAACTTCTATGGCTACACCTTC.

This chain joins TRBV11-2 and TRBJ2-7; D remains ambiguous. Trimming took 0 bases from V and 2 from J, leaving 11 bases between them. The CDR3 length is 15 residues. In germline, CDR1 is SGHAT, CDR2 FQNNGV. This CDR3 reads CASSLDLTGAYEQYF. CDR3 bases: TGTGCCAGCAGCTTAGATCTAACGGGTGCCTACGAGCAGTACTTC.

This sequence joins TRBV27 and TRBJ2-5; TRBD2 agrees at 10 bases. V gave up 10 bases and J gave up 5 bases; unmatched junction bases: 7. Germline V gives CDR1 MNHEY, CDR2 SMNVEV (reference sequence). The CDR3 is 13 amino acids. CDR3 bases: TGTGCCACGGGACTAGCGCAGGGGGAGACCCAGTACTTC. It yields the protein CATGLAQGETQYF.

The V gene is TRBV5-1, the J gene TRBJ2-1, with 7 bases aligning to TRBD1. The CDR3 length is 16 residues. Germline V gene sequence: CDR1 SGHRS, CDR2 YFSETQ. V was clipped by 0 bases and J by 4 bases; unmatched bases: 7. The CDR3 sequence: CASSLVQGFFYNEQFF. CDR3 nucleotide sequence: TGCGCCAGCAGCTTGGTACAGGGGTTCTTTTACAATGAGCAGTTCTTC.

This chain connects TRBV7-8 to TRBJ2-2, with D perhaps given as TRBD1 or TRBD2 (5 bases each). The germline CDR1 and CDR2 sequences are SGHVS and FQNEAQ. The CDR3 runs 19 residues. V gave up 2 bases and J gave up 0 bases, with 19 bases separating them. CDR3 DNA: TGTGCCAGCAGCTTATACTATTGGGGGAGCGTTGCGAACACCGGGGAGCTGTTTTTT. This codes for CASSLYYWGSVANTGELFF.

J is TRBJ2-2 and V is TRBV5-4, with TRBD2 matching over 11 bases. With 6 bases clipped from V and 1 base from J, the junction kept 2 bases outside the gene matches. The V gene's germline CDR1 is SGHNT and CDR2 YYREEE (reference sequence). The CDR3 is 15 residues long. The CDR3 loop reads CASTLAGGNTGELFF. The CDR3 nucleotides read TGTGCCAGCACCCTAGCGGGAGGGAACACCGGGGAGCTGTTTTTT. Combining the CDR3 with reference TRBV5-4 and TRBJ2-2 gives the whole variable domain ETGVTQSPTHLIKTRGQQVTLRCSSQSGHNTVSWYQQALGQGPQFIFQYYREEENGRGNFPPRFSGLQFPNYSSELNVNALELDDSALYLCASTLAGGNTGELFFGEGSRLTVL.

This clone came up once. The V call is TRBV18, the J call TRBJ1-2; the D gene is possibly TRBD1 (5 bases). Germline V gives CDR1 KGHSH, CDR2 LQKENI. V was cut by 4 bases and J by 3 bases, with 15 bases left in between. The CDR3 extends over 15 amino acids. The DNA of the CDR3 is TGTGCCAGCTCACAAGGGGATGGGACGGACTATGGCTACACCTTC. Translating gives CASSQGDGTDYGYTF.

This clone was seen once. V is TRBV11-2 and J is TRBJ2-6, with D perhaps being TRBD1 or TRBD2 (6 bases each). With 5 bases removed from V and 2 bases from J, the gap between germline ends came to 13 bases. In germline, CDR1 is SGHAT, CDR2 FQNNGV. The CDR3 spans 16 residues. The CDR3 reads CASSKGGTPGANVLTF. The CDR3 region has the DNA TGTGCCAGCAGCAAAGGGGGGACCCCTGGGGCCAACGTCCTGACTTTC.

The chain is built from TRBV7-9 and TRBJ2-2; tentatively, D is TRBD2 (6 bases). V was clipped by 11 bases and J by 3 bases, with 16 bases between them. The CDR3 is 14 residues long. Germline V lookup: CDR1 SEHNR, CDR2 FQNEAQ (reference sequence). The CDR3 DNA reads TGTGCCTCTCAGAGGAGGGCCGACACCGGGGAGCTGTTTTTT. Translation gives CASQRRADTGELFF.

This clone came up once. The rearrangement joins TRBV2 to TRBJ2-1; D is unresolved. The ends were cut back, 5 bases at V and 6 bases at J, with 11 bases in the middle. The CDR3 spans 13 residues. Germline lookup yields CDR1 SNHLY and CDR2 FYNNEI. The CDR3 loop reads CASSLTRSNEQFF. The CDR3 nucleotides read TGTGCCAGCAGTTTGACCAGAAGCAATGAGCAGTTCTTC.

The chain carries TRBV28 and TRBJ1-2; D remains unclear. Germline-derived CDR1 and CDR2 are MDHEN and SYDVKM. The CDR3 is 12 amino acids. Trimming pared 5 bases from V and 3 bases from J, leaving 7 bases between. CDR3 residues: CASSPSYYGYTF. For the CDR3, the DNA is TGTGCCAGCAGTCCCTCTTACTATGGCTACACCTTC.

V usage is TRBV29-1 and J usage is TRBJ1-2, with TRBD1 matching over 7 bases. This CDR3 spans 16 amino acids. V trimming: 4 bases; J trimming: 0 bases; junction bases outside the gene matches: 11. Germline CDR1 and CDR2: SQVTM and ANQGSEA. The CDR3 bases are TGCAGCGTTGCCCGGGACACCACAGGGGCTAACTATGGCTACACCTTC. Translation gives CSVARDTTGANYGYTF.

The chain couples TRBV6-5 to TRBJ2-7; TRBD2 is a possible D gene (6 bases). Germline-derived CDR1 and CDR2 are MNHEY and SVGAGI. V gave up 5 bases and J gave up 2 bases, with 16 bases separating them. The CDR3 extends over 15 amino acids. The CDR3 DNA sequence: TGTGCCAGCAGTATCGCCGGGACTGACACCTACGAGCAGTACTTC. Its protein product is CASSIAGTDTYEQYF.

This clone was recorded only once. The V and J genes are TRBV11-2 and TRBJ2-1, with 9 bases identical to TRBD2. The V gene end was trimmed by 4 bases and the J gene end by 2 bases; junction bases not matched to a gene: 3. CDR3 length: 15 amino acids. Germline V lookup: CDR1 SGHAT, CDR2 FQNNGV. CDR3 region: CASSSLAGAYNEQFF. Written as DNA, the CDR3 is TGTGCCAGCAGCTCTTTAGCGGGAGCCTACAATGAGCAGTTCTTC.